This TCR beta chain appears in the sequencing data of a study of cytomegalovirus exposure and HLA in healthy donors (dated by TCRdb to 2016 to 2017). Background on the whole study: An earlier analysis of approximately 590 of the donors reported more than 250 Gb of sequence data and around 110 million unique TCR beta sequences from about 179 million T cells. Of the 398 genotyped donors, about 80% fell in the genetic ancestry cluster associated with self-reported Caucasian donors. A later analysis re-examined previously published TCR beta repertoires from roughly 720 donors and added high-resolution HLA genotyping to investigate patterns of TCR occurrence. Donor age, sex, ethnicity and CMV serostatus were compiled alongside the repertoire data. To predict cytomegalovirus infection status, the study brought together high-throughput TCR immunosequencing, statistical association of individual TCRs with disease status, and machine learning. A handful of DR-DQ haplotypes were treated as single units for association and clustering because of strong linkage in the cohort. The study aimed to test whether signatures of past pathogen exposure could be identified by cataloging public T cell receptors. All discovery cohort repertoires had been generated on a single sequencing platform. On average, roughly 240,000 unique TCR beta nucleotide sequences were sequenced per donor among some 430 genotyped donors of the cohort, with roughly 19% of those sequences being non-productive. HLA typing covered class I and class II loci at four-digit resolution. The T cell repertoires of 666 subjects were profiled by immunosequencing and related to cytomegalovirus serostatus. An early release that covered about 600 HLA-typed donors contained approximately 300 gigabases of sequencing data and tens of millions of unique TCR sequences. The number of typed donors differed by locus: about 629-640 for A, B, C, DRB1 and DQB1; some 500 for DQA1; over 600 for DPA1; and some 450 for DPB1. Besides the first cohort of more than 650 subjects, a separate validation cohort made up of 120 different subjects was used. Rather than drawing on any new phenotypic data, the later analysis identified candidate immune exposures from TCR beta sequences and the way those sequences occurred across donors. An earlier analysis of roughly 580 of the donors used high-throughput TCR beta sequencing to judge whether each TCR beta V gene segment behaved as functional or pseudogenic. Genome-wide SNP genotypes for about three fifths of the roughly 670 donors were used in a later genetic analysis, which treated that subset as a discovery cohort. The paper as a whole reports these results and caveats: Several of the top co-occurrence clusters appeared to be linked to parvovirus B19, influenza, CMV and Epstein-Barr virus, according to a later analysis. In the study, some 180 TCR beta chains were listed as associated with cytomegalovirus. Because HLA typing was unavailable for some donors at each locus, only the typed subset was used in association tests. The earlier analysis of nearly 600 of the donors excluded roughly 16 rarely observed V segments, including chromosome 9 orphons, because counts were too low. In both the original and validation cohorts, the classifier was reported to diagnose cytomegalovirus status with high specificity and sensitivity. The authors suggested that the approach could potentially be extended to other disease states and immunological phenotypes. CMV serostatus was the only immune exposure information available for the cohort. Broadly in line with IMGT annotations, most TCR beta V segments showed up in productive rearrangements about 90% or about 30% of the time in an earlier analysis of approximately 600 of the donors. In a later analysis, HLA-associated TCR beta chains showed more clonal expansion and lower generation probabilities than non-associated chains that were equally common. A further reported finding was that TCR beta sequences accurately predicted the HLA-A and HLA-B alleles for most subjects in the first cohort. Sequencing depth was assumed to be roughly uniform across donors in the presence/absence analyses, though that assumption may not hold. A later genetic analysis reported fewer N-insertions in productive TCRs among donors in an Asian-associated ancestry cluster than the roughly 700-donor mean. In a later analysis, TCR association rates were found to vary across HLA loci, with the most associated TCRs seen for DRB1 alleles and the fewest for HLA-C alleles. Most CMV-associated TCR beta chains appeared to be HLA-restricted in a later analysis, and the HLA associations seemed to be driven largely by CMV exposure. Assigning TCR associations to individual alleles was difficult when HLA alleles, especially DR and DQ, strongly co-occurred. Some IMGT-functional V segments, including TRBV6-2 and TRBV6-3, could not be distinguished by the 87-base-pair reads and were therefore excluded. Correlated functional status among segregating V segments might be attributable to linkage disequilibrium, but an unknown experimental factor could not be ruled out. At a false discovery rate of 0.05, a later analysis linked 15,000 to 20,000 TCR beta sequences to specific HLA alleles. The sequencing pipeline was judged likely to have produced a cluster of highly shared sequence variants as a technical artifact. Most TCR sequences were observed very rarely across donors, whereas some public TCRs were present in many individuals. V-gene and J-gene trimming of TCR beta chains was associated with a missense DCLRE1C variant in a later genetic analysis, and the association was replicated in an independent cohort. In vitro tests confirmed that a few of the cytomegalovirus-associated TCR beta chains recognize cytomegalovirus antigens. This cohort had only TCR beta chains sequenced, and the lack of alpha or paired-chain data limited which features could be detected.

As to this clone: Its binding antigen is unknown.

From the germline V gene, CDR1 is SGHRS and CDR2 is YFSETQ. V and J are truncated by 0 bases and 2 bases respectively, leaving an intervening sequence of 5 bases. There are 14 amino acids in the CDR3, from cysteine to phenylalanine inclusive. The sequence is cut down to CDR3 DNA, 42 bases in frame from base 1. The cohort comprised approximately 700 healthy bone marrow donors. At the time of sampling, all cohort members were nominally healthy, though unrecorded immune exposures were likely present. The donor was CMV seropositive and belonged to the group of 250 to 350 seropositive cohort members. Each donor provided a peripheral blood sample, and peripheral blood mononuclear cells were used for TCR beta sequencing. Genomic DNA extraction from the blood cell samples was performed with the Qiagen DNeasy Blood Extraction Kit. Receptors were amplified or captured by the immunoSEQ multiplex PCR assay. The multiplex PCR relied on a mix of 60 forward primers for TCR Vbeta segments and 13 reverse primers for TCR Jbeta segments. The CDR3 region of rearranged TCR beta genes was amplified from genomic DNA with a multiplex PCR assay. The Illumina HiSeq System was used to sequence the amplified TCR beta libraries as 87-base-pair reads. On the authors' methods: Across the roughly 700 repertoires, a later analysis counted 75 million to 90 million unique TCR beta chains, around 10 million of which were shared by at least two donors. A nearest-neighbor algorithm error-corrected the raw reads and collapsed the reads into unique sequences, merging closely related sequences to remove PCR and sequencing errors. CDR3 sequences were aligned to IMGT reference sequences to assign V, D and J gene segments. For a sequence to be retained, a match of at least six nucleotides was required to both a V gene segment and a J gene segment. A rearrangement was called productive if the CDR3 had no stop codons and remained in frame with V and J, and every other rearrangement was called non-productive. CDR3 was defined according to IMGT convention as the region running from the second conserved V-encoded cysteine to the conserved J-encoded phenylalanine. In an earlier analysis of more than 550 of the donors, sequences lacking an unambiguous match to a single V gene segment were excluded. An earlier analysis of a few hundred of the donors called V segments functional above 56.7% productive rearrangements and segregating when the between-donor standard deviation exceeded 5%. A statistical classification framework was developed to diagnose cytomegalovirus status using the catalog of TCR beta chain sequences. In a later analysis, V and J genes were assigned by comparing TCR nucleotide sequences against IMGT/GENE-DB human TR gene sequences. A later analysis assigned CDR3 sequences and most-parsimonious VDJ recombination scenarios with the TCRdist pipeline. In a later analysis, every TCR beta chain was defined by the combination of its CDR3 amino acid sequence and its V-gene family, and reads without a unique V-gene family were dropped. In a later analysis, fewer than 650 highly shared, low-generation-probability nucleotide sequences were removed to address suspected cross-contamination and a sequencing artifact. In a later analysis, a clonal expansion index was calculated for each public chain from normalized within-repertoire ranks of inferred template counts. A later analysis computed generation probabilities with a VDJ recombination model fitted to out-of-frame rearrangements, and checked the results against IGoR. A later analysis scored TCR-TCR, TCR-HLA and TCR-CMV co-occurrence with hypergeometric tests, applying a repertoire-size bias correction to TCR pairs. To estimate false discovery rates, a later analysis permuted the HLA or CMV assignments 20 times. In a later analysis, co-occurring TCRs were grouped using DBSCAN, with TCRdist sequence similarity added in when clustering inside HLA-allele-positive subsets. For co-occurrence clustering, repertoires with fewer than 30,000 or more than 120,000 public chains were excluded, along with 4 to 6 repertoires with anomalous nucleotide sharing. As stored in TCRdb, this immuneACCESS dataset retains in-frame rearrangements with V and J assigned. A fraction of the clones does not appear; measured against another copy, unresolved V genes explain less than half of the discrepancy, and the remainder lacks a known reason. Clonal size and the V and J genes are those of that table, whereas D and trimming came from the DNA. The table held for this sample gives roughly 76,000 clones. The biggest ten clones account for roughly 2.3% of the sample.

The sample consisted of PBMCs. The sequence is built from TRBV5-1 and TRBJ2-2, with no confident D gene call. The receptor comes from a female donor in good health and CMV-seropositive. The sequenced DNA is TGCGCCAGCAGCTTGGCTTCCAACACCGGGGAGCTGTTTTTT. It translates as CASSLASNTGELFF.